The 10 T cell receptor beta chains presented below share a single source sample, sequenced in a study of T cells in Graves' hyperthyroidism and ophthalmopathy. The CDR3 regions of TCR beta were amplified from RNA transcripts. RT-PCR in the first round (using the HTBI primer set) targeted the TCR CDR3. TCRdb itself ran the multiplex PCR reads through MiXCR, one entry per CDR3 protein. The data hold approximately 560,000 distinct CDR3 sequences, with approximately 14% observed a single time. The material sequenced was blood. These receptors were collected from a woman aged 25-40 years with Graves' hyperthyroidism.

This clonotype was seen many times. The gene calls are TRBV7-9 and TRBJ2-1; TRBD2 agrees at 16 bases. This CDR3 is 15 amino acids long. The ends lost 5 bases at V and 10 bases at J; junction bases unmatched: 5. In germline, CDR1 is SEHNR, CDR2 FQNEAQ (reference sequence). This CDR3 reads CASSVGTSGGEEQFF. The DNA for the CDR3 is TGTGCCAGCAGCGTCGGGACTAGCGGGGGGGAAGAGCAGTTCTTC.

This clonotype came up many times. J is TRBJ2-2 and V is TRBV5-5; 8 bases are shared with TRBD1. Trimming cost V 1 base and J 5 bases; bases outside gene matches: 10. CDR1 is SGHKS, CDR2 YYEKEE, per germline (reference sequence). CDR3 size: 17 residues. The CDR3 spells CASSLFVQGAGTGELFF. The CDR3 region has the DNA TGTGCCAGCAGCTTGTTCGTGCAGGGGGCGGGGACCGGGGAGCTGTTTTTT.

This clonotype came up many times. This chain connects TRBV7-2 to TRBJ2-7, with 7 bases identical to TRBD2. The CDR3 is made up of 16 amino acids. Looked up from germline, CDR1 is SGHTA and CDR2 is FQGNSA. Unmatched junction bases numbered 6, after V lost 1 base and J lost 0 bases. CDR3 in amino acids: CASSLDLADFSYEQYF. The CDR3 DNA follows: TGTGCCAGCAGCTTAGATCTAGCGGATTTCTCCTACGAGCAGTACTTC.

This chain joins TRBV5-8 and TRBJ2-2; the D is unclear. CDR1 and CDR2 from the germline V gene are SGHTS and YDEGEE. Trimming cost V 4 bases and J 3 bases, with 16 bases left between them. This CDR3 is 16 amino acids long. CDR3 sequence: CASSPLGGAHTGELFF. The CDR3 bases are TGTGCCAGCAGCCCCCTGGGCGGCGCGCACACCGGGGAGCTGTTTTTT.

The rearrangement links TRBV19 to TRBJ2-1; D is ambiguous. The CDR3 is 14 amino acids. Germline V gives CDR1 LNHDA, CDR2 SQIVND (reference sequence). The V gene lost 7 bases and the J gene lost 5 bases, with 15 bases spanning the gap. The CDR3 sequence is CASNPEYTHNEQFF. DNA for the CDR3: TGTGCCAGTAATCCGGAATACACTCACAATGAGCAGTTCTTC.

Ten or more counts support this clonotype. The chain recombines TRBV28 with TRBJ2-3; 9 nucleotides align to TRBD2. CDR3 length equals 21 residues. Trimming cost V 3 bases and J 3 bases; bases outside gene matches: 22. Per the germline V gene, CDR1 is MDHEN and CDR2 is SYDVKM. CDR3: CASSFGLISGSNPTDTDTQYF. The DNA for the CDR3 is TGTGCCAGCAGTTTCGGCCTTATTAGCGGGAGCAACCCTACTGATACAGATACGCAGTATTTT.

The table lists this clonotype with a few counts. The CDR3 nucleotides read TGTGCCAGCAGTTTAAAGATTTTTAACTATGGCTACACCTTC. This sequence encodes CASSLKIFNYGYTF. V and J are TRBV28 and TRBJ1-2; D unresolved. CDR3 size: 14 residues. V lost 2 bases and J 1 base, leaving 8 bases between the germline ends. Germline V gene lookup returns CDR1 MDHEN and CDR2 SYDVKM.

This clonotype was seen only a few times. The rearrangement links TRBV4-1 to TRBJ1-2, with D possibly matching TRBD1 (5 bases). CDR1 is MGHRA and CDR2 is YSYEKL in the germline V gene. The CDR3 runs 15 residues. V was pared by 0 bases and J by 5 bases, with 13 bases between. CDR3 sequence reads: CASSQDQGLGYGYTF. The CDR3 nucleotides read TGCGCCAGCAGCCAAGATCAGGGATTAGGGTATGGCTACACCTTC.

This clonotype was observed many times. The V gene is TRBV27, the J gene TRBJ2-7; weak D call: TRBD1 (7 bases). CDR1 and CDR2 from the germline V gene are MNHEY and SMNVEV (reference sequence). CDR3 length: 16 residues. Trimming took 4 bases from V and 3 from J, leaving 19 bases between them. The chain's CDR3 is CASSWDWGTALYEQYF. In DNA, the CDR3 is TGTGCCAGCAGTTGGGACTGGGGGACAGCTCTCTACGAGCAGTACTTC.

This chain uses TRBV9 with TRBJ2-2, with 9 positions matching TRBD1. CDR3 length: 16 amino acids. Germline V gene data show CDR1 as SGDLS and CDR2 as YYNGEE. V was pared by 3 bases and J by 4 bases, with 7 bases of the junction left unmatched. The chain's CDR3 is CASSAPTGGLTGELFF. The CDR3 nucleotides are TGTGCCAGCAGCGCCCCGACAGGGGGGCTCACCGGGGAGCTGTTTTTT.